These 30 T cell receptor beta chains share one sample of origin, sequenced in a study of response to subunit inactivated influenza vaccine. MiXCR was run by TCRdb on the RT-PCR reads, yielding one entry per CDR3 protein. Of 500,000 to 700,000 distinct CDR3 sequences listed, less than 25% were seen once; the top ten hold around 2.8%. These data are also associated with another study on T cells expressing NK-cell markers. That paper states: Generation of TCR beta cDNA was performed by 5'RACE template switching incorporating UMIs.

This specimen was CD4+ T cells sorted from PBMCs, taken about 11 days after vaccination. These receptors came from a man aged 50-59 years who received an inactivated influenza vaccine.

V and J are TRBV7-2 and TRBJ2-7, with a weak D call TRBD1 (5 bases). CDR1 is SGHTA and CDR2 is FQGNSA in the germline V gene. The CDR3 has 13 residues. V was trimmed by 3 bases and J by 3 bases, leaving 9 bases between them. In DNA, the CDR3 is TGTGCCAGCAGCTTGAGACAGTTCTACGAGCAGTACTTC. Translated: CASSLRQFYEQYF.

J is TRBJ2-7 and V is TRBV7-6; D is possibly TRBD2 (7 bases). This CDR3 is 15 amino acids long. From germline, CDR1 is SGHVS and CDR2 FNYEAQ. Trimming took off 3 bases at V and 2 bases at J, with 14 bases between the two ends. DNA of the CDR3: TGTGCCAGCAGCTTGGGGGGGCCCCAAACCTACGAGCAGTACTTC. It specifies CASSLGGPQTYEQYF.

The chain links TRBV20-1 to TRBJ1-6; D is unresolved. V lost 4 bases, J lost 12 bases, and 16 bases lay in between. The CDR3 runs 13 residues. CDR1 is DFQATT, CDR2 SNEGSKA, per germline (reference sequence). As DNA, the CDR3 is TGCAGTGCTAAACAGACACTTCGTGAACCCCTCCACTTT. This translates into CSAKQTLREPLHF.

At least ten counts were recorded for this clonotype. The chain has TRBV12-3 or TRBV12-4 and TRBJ1-2; 7 nucleotides agree with TRBD1. Trimming cost V 6 bases and J 2 bases; bases outside gene matches: 3. The CDR3 is 13 amino acids. CDR3 residues: CASSPQGNYGYTF. The CDR3 coding sequence is TGTGCCAGCAGCCCACAGGGGAACTATGGCTACACCTTC.

The gene calls are TRBV6-2 or TRBV6-3 and TRBJ1-1; perhaps TRBD1 as D (6 bases). CDR1 MNHEY and CDR2 SVGEGT come from the germline V gene. V was clipped by 7 bases and J by 3 bases, with 15 bases between them. The CDR3 length is 14 residues. The CDR3 DNA reads as TGTGCCAGCACCCTCGACGGGGGGCACACTGAAGCTTTCTTT. Translating gives CASTLDGGHTEAFF.

This clonotype was observed a few times. The genes are TRBV5-1 and TRBJ1-6; TRBD1 might be the D (5 bases). The CDR3 totals 15 residues. Germline loops: CDR1 SGHRS, CDR2 YFSETQ. V gave up 0 bases and J gave up 8 bases, with 12 bases separating them. CDR3 sequence reads: CASSLDGLGDSPLHF. The CDR3 DNA is TGCGCCAGCAGCTTGGATGGACTGGGGGATTCACCCCTCCACTTT.

This chain links TRBV24-1 with TRBJ1-5; 8 bases are a match to TRBD1. V was clipped by 6 bases and J by 6 bases; unmatched bases: 6. Germline V gives CDR1 KGHDR, CDR2 SFDVKD. This CDR3 spans 14 amino acids. The CDR3 spells CATSQGQAIQPQHF. The CDR3 DNA is TGTGCCACCAGTCAGGGACAGGCGATTCAGCCCCAGCATTTT.

The chain has TRBV20-1 and TRBJ2-1; 12 nucleotides align to TRBD2. Losses at the gene ends were 1 base for V and 9 bases for J; bases not matched to a gene: 22. Germline CDR1 and CDR2: DFQATT and SNEGSKA (reference sequence). This CDR3 has 20 residues. CDR3 residues: CSARVPRGFPSGRAGGEQFF. The CDR3 DNA reads as TGCAGTGCTAGAGTCCCTAGAGGTTTCCCTAGCGGGAGGGCCGGGGGTGAGCAGTTCTTC.

J is TRBJ1-6 and V is TRBV12-3 or TRBV12-4; maybe TRBD1 (5 bases). Between the trimmed V and J ends, which lost 6 bases and 7 bases, there was a span of 7 bases. There are 12 residues in the CDR3. This CDR3 reads CASSRQNSPLHF. For the CDR3, the DNA is TGTGCCAGCAGCAGACAGAATTCACCCCTCCACTTT.

The chain combines TRBV28 with TRBJ2-3; 8 bases are shared with TRBD2. Germline assignment: CDR1 MDHEN and CDR2 SYDVKM. The V gene end was trimmed by 5 bases and the J gene end by 3 bases; junction bases not matched to a gene: 4. The CDR3 loop spans 14 amino acids. The CDR3 loop is CASSRGGSTDTQYF. DNA of the CDR3: TGTGCCAGCAGTCGGGGGGGCTCGACAGATACGCAGTATTTT. The full variable domain, in which reference TRBV28 and TRBJ2-3 provide the parts outside the CDR3, is DVKVTQSSRYLVKRTGEKVFLECVQDMDHENMFWYRQDPGLGLRLIYFSYDVKMKEKGDIPEGYSVSREKKERFSLILESASTNQTSMYLCASSRGGSTDTQYFGPGTRLTVL.

This clonotype was seen only a few times. The chain links TRBV13 to TRBJ2-1, with D tentatively TRBD2 (6 bases). This CDR3 has 16 residues. CDR1 and CDR2 (germline): PRHDT, FYEKMQ (reference sequence). Trimming took off 5 bases at V and 4 bases at J, with 18 bases between the two ends. CDR3 in DNA: TGTGCCAGCAGCCCAGGACGGGGGTGGGGGTACAATGAGCAGTTCTTC. Protein: CASSPGRGWGYNEQFF.

This clonotype was observed a few times. The chain combines TRBV27 with TRBJ2-1, with TRBD2 matching 13 bases. CDR3 length: 15 amino acids. Germline assignment: CDR1 MNHEY and CDR2 SMNVEV (reference sequence). J gave up 7 bases and V 6 bases, and 6 bases lay outside the gene matches. The CDR3 here is CASRKLAGGVNEQFF. CDR3 DNA sequence: TGTGCCAGCAGAAAACTAGCGGGAGGGGTGAATGAGCAGTTCTTC.

V gene TRBV10-3 combines with J gene TRBJ1-1, with 7 bases that match TRBD1. CDR3 length equals 13 residues. Germline V gives CDR1 ENHRY, CDR2 SYGVKD. V dropped 7 bases and J dropped 4; count of bases not matched to a gene: 6. In DNA form, the CDR3 reads TGTGCCATCAATGACAGGGTAGGCACTGAAGCTTTCTTT. Its protein product is CAINDRVGTEAFF.

This clonotype was seen at least ten times. The gene calls are TRBV7-2 and TRBJ2-2; the match to TRBD2 covers 9 bases. V shed 7 bases and J 2 bases; nucleotides not matched to a gene: 8. Germline loops: CDR1 SGHTA, CDR2 FQGNSA. This CDR3 region has 16 residues. CDR3 coding DNA: TGTGCCAGCAATCCCCTAGCGGGATATAACACCGGGGAGCTGTTTTTT. It is translated as CASNPLAGYNTGELFF.

The sample holds a few counts of this clonotype. CDR3 amino acids: CASSSRLAVLYEQYF. CDR3 in DNA: TGTGCCAGCAGCTCCAGACTAGCGGTACTTTACGAGCAGTACTTC. The chain employs TRBV11-2 and TRBJ2-7, with TRBD2 identical over 9 bases. Germline CDR1 is SGHAT and CDR2 is FQNNGV. Trimming cost V 4 bases and J 4 bases; bases outside gene matches: 8. This CDR3 comprises 15 residues. Variable domain in full (rest from reference TRBV11-2 and TRBJ2-7): EAGVAQSPRYKIIEKRQSVAFWCNPISGHATLYWYQQILGQGPKLLIQFQNNGVVDDSQLPKDRFSAERLKGVDSTLKIQPAKLEDSAVYLCASSSRLAVLYEQYFGPGTRLTVT.

This clonotype has more than one count but fewer than ten. The V gene is TRBV7-2, the J gene TRBJ2-7, with TRBD1 identical over 7 bases. V was pared by 5 bases and J by 3 bases, with 7 bases of the junction left unmatched. Germline V gene data show CDR1 as SGHTA and CDR2 as FQGNSA. The CDR3 has 14 amino acids. The CDR3 loop is CASSIPGQIYEQYF. Written as DNA, the CDR3 is TGTGCCAGCAGCATTCCGGGACAGATCTACGAGCAGTACTTC.

In its sample, this clonotype was seen a few times. This chain joins TRBV6-1 and TRBJ1-6, with D perhaps TRBD1 (5 bases). Germline V gives CDR1 MNHNS, CDR2 SASEGT. The CDR3 runs 16 residues. V gave up 4 bases and J gave up 7 bases, with 17 bases separating them. Written as DNA, the CDR3 is TGTGCCAGCAGTGCTTCCATTGGGGGTAGGAATTCACCCCTCCACTTT. It is translated as CASSASIGGRNSPLHF.

V is TRBV18 and J is TRBJ2-1; D is possibly TRBD2 (6 bases). Germline CDR1 is KGHSH and CDR2 is LQKENI. This CDR3 contains 15 residues. Trimming took 3 bases from V and 5 from J, leaving 14 bases between them. The CDR3: CASSPRMAGNNEQFF. The DNA for the CDR3 is TGTGCCAGCTCACCGAGGATGGCGGGAAACAATGAGCAGTTCTTC.

V usage is TRBV7-8 and J usage is TRBJ2-5, with D maybe TRBD1 (5 bases). The CDR3 covers 15 residues. Germline V gives CDR1 SGHVS, CDR2 FQNEAQ. V was trimmed by 1 base and J by 4 bases, leaving 13 bases between them. In nucleotides, the CDR3 is TGTGCCAGCAGCTTAGGACAGACCTCCCTAGAGACCCAGTACTTC. This translates into CASSLGQTSLETQYF.

This clonotype was found a few times. CDR3 sequence: CAISATVETQYF. CDR3 DNA sequence: TGTGCCATCAGTGCCACCGTGGAGACCCAGTACTTC. V and J are TRBV10-3 and TRBJ2-5; D ambiguous. Trimming cost V 4 bases and J 5 bases, with 8 bases left between them. The CDR3 consists of 12 residues. Germline V gene data show CDR1 as ENHRY and CDR2 as SYGVKD.

The chain employs TRBV10-3 and TRBJ2-1, with a weak D call TRBD2 (5 bases). The V and J ends lost 2 bases and 10 bases respectively, with 9 bases between them. The CDR3 has 12 residues. From germline, CDR1 is ENHRY and CDR2 SYGVKD. The CDR3 DNA reads TGTGCCATCAGTGAGGTACTAGAGGAGCAGTTCTTC. Its protein is CAISEVLEEQFF.

The V gene is TRBV2, the J gene TRBJ2-1; 9 bases align to TRBD1. Germline V lookup: CDR1 SNHLY, CDR2 FYNNEI. This CDR3 has 15 residues. J was trimmed by 4 bases and V by 8 bases; bases with no gene match: 9. The CDR3 sequence is CASSDRGQLYNEQFF. The CDR3, as DNA: TGTGCCAGCTCGGACAGGGGACAACTTTACAATGAGCAGTTCTTC.

J is TRBJ2-3 and V is TRBV7-9; TRBD2 agrees at 7 bases. Germline V gene sequence: CDR1 SEHNR, CDR2 FQNEAQ (reference sequence). The junction had 5 bases not matched to a gene; V was cut back by 5 bases and J by 0 bases. The CDR3 is made up of 15 amino acids. The CDR3 sequence is CASSTSGKSTDTQYF. As DNA, the CDR3 is TGTGCCAGCAGCACGAGCGGGAAAAGCACAGATACGCAGTATTTT.

This chain links TRBV12-3 or TRBV12-4 with TRBJ2-7; D may correspond to TRBD1 or TRBD2 (6 bases each). Deletions cut 3 bases from V and 1 base from J, with 16 bases between. The CDR3 has 16 residues. The CDR3 spells CASSLGGSEGSYEQYF. The CDR3 nucleotides are TGTGCCAGCAGTTTGGGGGGCTCCGAGGGATCCTACGAGCAGTACTTC.

Ten or more counts support this clonotype. This chain joins TRBV20-1 and TRBJ2-1; TRBD2 matches 8 bases. The CDR3 covers 14 residues. Germline V lookup: CDR1 DFQATT, CDR2 SNEGSKA (reference sequence). Trimming removed 0 bases from V and 5 bases from J; junction bases left unmatched: 3. The CDR3 DNA is TGCAGTGCTAGAGATCTAGCGGGTGACAATGAGCAGTTCTTC. Amino acids: CSARDLAGDNEQFF.

The chain has TRBV5-1 and TRBJ2-1; no clear D. Germline lookup yields CDR1 SGHRS and CDR2 YFSETQ. CDR3 length: 15 amino acids. Trimming removed 2 bases at V and 5 bases at J, with 14 bases between. The DNA for the CDR3 is TGCGCCAGCAGCTTTAGGGCCCAGAAGGACAATGAGCAGTTCTTC. Residues: CASSFRAQKDNEQFF. Full variable domain (missing parts from reference TRBV5-1 and TRBJ2-1): KAGVTQTPRYLIKTRGQQVTLSCSPISGHRSVSWYQQTPGQGLQFLFEYFSETQRNKGNFPGRFSGRQFSNSRSEMNVSTLELGDSALYLCASSFRAQKDNEQFFGPGTRLTVL.

This chain links TRBV3-1 with TRBJ2-5, with 7 bases lining up with TRBD1. The CDR3 has 17 residues. V was pared by 3 bases and J by 2 bases, with 12 bases of the junction left unmatched. Germline-derived CDR1 and CDR2 are LGHDT and YNNKEL (reference sequence). The chain's CDR3 is CASSHLYRGRIQETQYF. The CDR3 region has the DNA TGTGCCAGCAGCCACCTTTACAGGGGACGGATTCAAGAGACCCAGTACTTC.

The genes are TRBV10-3 and TRBJ2-3; D is possibly TRBD2 (5 bases). The ends were cut back, 6 bases at V and 9 bases at J, with 13 bases in the middle. CDR1 is ENHRY and CDR2 is SYGVKD in the germline V gene. The CDR3 runs 12 residues. The CDR3 DNA follows: TGTGCCATCAGCCAGGAAGGAGGCACGCAGTATTTT. This codes for CAISQEGGTQYF.

V and J are TRBV28 and TRBJ2-1, with 8 bases identical to TRBD2. The CDR3 length is 18 residues. J gave up 2 bases and V 3 bases, and 12 bases lay outside the gene matches. Germline V gene data show CDR1 as MDHEN and CDR2 as SYDVKM. CDR3 nucleotide sequence: TGTGCCAGCAGTTTTTATTTAAGAGGGCGGGGGGCCTACAATGAGCAGTTCTTC. This codes for CASSFYLRGRGAYNEQFF.

This clonotype was seen a few times. In nucleotides, the CDR3 is TGCGCCAGCAGCCAGGGGCCGGGGGGAGAGACCCAGTACTTC. Translating it yields CASSQGPGGETQYF. The V and J genes are TRBV5-1 and TRBJ2-5, with D perhaps TRBD2 (7 bases). Per the germline V gene, CDR1 is SGHRS and CDR2 is YFSETQ. The CDR3 spans 14 residues. The V and J ends lost 4 bases and 4 bases respectively, with 14 bases between them.